The sequence of this TCR beta chain was determined in a study of memory CD4+ T cells and cytomegalovirus serostatus. General study points: 67 of 164 known CMV-associated TCRbeta sequences appeared in CD4+ memory. A US-trained random forest predicted CMV serostatus with median AUC around 0.92.

In germline, CDR1 is SGHTA, CDR2 FQGTGA. The trim removed 3 bases at V and 6 bases at J, leaving 6 bases unmatched. This CDR3 has 15 residues. Of note for this clone: Its target is unknown.

The sort gate was single viable CD3+CD4+CD8-CD45RO+ cells for memory CD4+ T cells. CMV serostatus came from serum IgG against pp150, pp28, p38, p52. Per the original data handling: Out-of-frame sequences were removed, leaving 2,204,828 distinct TCRbeta sequences. Sequencing was performed with immunoSEQ multiplex PCR; in TCRdb, only in-frame clones are kept and a portion is missing. The V and J calls and the clone size are those of that table, but D and trimming were determined from the DNA. The table has just under 60,000 clones, about 81% seen once. The sequenced material came from memory CD4+ T cells from blood. This rearrangement joins TRBV7-3 to TRBJ2-3, with 10 positions matching TRBD1. The sequence derives from an adult in good health and CMV-seronegative. The CDR3 DNA follows: TGTGCCAGCAGCTTCGGGACAGGGGTCGGGGATACGCAGTATTTT. Its protein is CASSFGTGVGDTQYF. The variable domain in full, with the rest retrieved from reference TRBV7-3 and TRBJ2-3, is GAGVSQTPSNKVTEKGKYVELRCDPISGHTALYWYRQSLGQGPEFLIYFQGTGAADDSGLPNDRFFAVRPEGSVSTLKIQRTERGDSAVYLCASSFGTGVGDTQYFGPGTRLTVL.